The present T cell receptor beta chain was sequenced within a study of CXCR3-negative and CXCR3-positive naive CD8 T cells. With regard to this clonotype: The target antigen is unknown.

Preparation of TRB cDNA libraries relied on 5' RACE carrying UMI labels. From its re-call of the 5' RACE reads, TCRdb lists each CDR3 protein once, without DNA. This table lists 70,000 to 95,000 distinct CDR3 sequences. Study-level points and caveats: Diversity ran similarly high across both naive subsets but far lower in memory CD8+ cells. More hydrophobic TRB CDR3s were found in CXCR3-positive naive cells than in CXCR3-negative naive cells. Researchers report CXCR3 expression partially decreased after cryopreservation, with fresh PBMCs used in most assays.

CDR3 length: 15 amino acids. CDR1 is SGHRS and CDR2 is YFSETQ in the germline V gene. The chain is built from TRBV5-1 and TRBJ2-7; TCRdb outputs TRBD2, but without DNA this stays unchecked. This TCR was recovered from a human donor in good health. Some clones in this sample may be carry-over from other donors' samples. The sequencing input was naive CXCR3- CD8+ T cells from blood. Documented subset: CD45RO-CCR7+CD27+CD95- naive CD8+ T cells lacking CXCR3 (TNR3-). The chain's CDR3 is CASSPRLQTSYEQYF.